This T cell receptor (beta chain) is drawn from a study of T cell clones after liver transplantation. This clone has only one observation. This CDR3 spans 13 amino acids. Per the germline V gene, CDR1 is SGHDT and CDR2 is YYEEEE. The trim removed 2 bases at V and 5 bases at J, leaving 1 base unmatched. Repertoires were generated with immunoSEQ multiplex PCR, while TCRdb's copy carries only in-frame clones and drops some. The table shows some 11,000 clones, with about two thirds occurring only once. This receptor was identified in a human patient who received a liver transplant. Some T cells could come from the graft donor. The chain combines TRBV5-6 with TRBJ2-3; 8 positions match TRBD2. Sequencing was performed on CD4+ T cells from blood, taken about 2.5 years after liver transplant. The CDR3 nucleotides read TGTGCCAGCAGCTTACTAGCGGAAGATACGCAGTATTTT. Protein product: CASSLLAEDTQYF.